This T cell receptor (beta chain) comes out of a study of T cells in Graves' hyperthyroidism and ophthalmopathy. Study-level points and caveats: Ophthalmopathy prediction by the model preceded onset by a median about 6 months. Most thyroid clonotypes expanded above 0.001 were also detected in blood.

This clonotype was recorded at least ten times. Its antigen is undetermined. The junction departs from germline at one end; a sequencing error may be responsible. PBMCs were derived from roughly 10 ml fresh peripheral blood. This CDR3 is built from 15 residues. CDR1 is LGHDT and CDR2 is YNNKEL in the germline V gene (reference sequence). Researchers took RNA transcripts and amplified the TCR beta CDR3 regions from them. The TCR CDR3 was amplified in a first-round RT-PCR using the HTBI primer set. MiXCR, run by TCRdb on the multiplex PCR reads, gives a single entry per CDR3 protein. Of under 250,000 distinct CDR3 sequences listed, almost 25% are singletons.

The sample comprised blood. This rearrangement joins TRBV3-1 to TRBJ1-1; the D is unclear. The source is a woman aged 40 to 55 with Graves' ophthalmopathy. CDR3 in DNA: TGTGCCAGCAGCTCCCTGGTAGGGCAGAACACTGAAGCCTTCTTT. This codes for CASSSLVGQNTEAFF.